The T cell receptor beta chain under discussion was sequenced for a study of T cell responses to AZD1222 COVID-19 vaccine. Notes on the study in general: Repertoires were sampled only after the peak T cell response.

The CDR3 totals 14 residues. Trimming left V 0 bases short and J 5 bases short, with 11 bases between. CDR1 is SGHKS and CDR2 is YYEKEE in the germline V gene (reference sequence). Some clones are missing from TCRdb's copy, which holds only in-frame ones; the method was immunoSEQ multiplex PCR. This sample carries approximately 70,000 clones, 86% of them seen once, and the ten largest clones take about 2.4%. As regards this clone: What it recognizes is unknown.

The TCR sequence derives from an adult in good health. The J gene is TRBJ2-5, the V gene TRBV5-5; TRBD2 might be the D (7 bases). The sample in question was peripheral blood, obtained on day 0 of AZD1222 vaccination. The CDR3 DNA reads TGTGCCAGCAGCTTGGGCAGGGGAGGGGAGACCCAGTACTTC. As protein: CASSLGRGGETQYF.